Sequencing of this TCR beta chain was carried out in a study of blood T cell repertoires in COVID-19. Study-wide background: Donors in the United States, Italy and Spain gave samples during acute or convalescent COVID-19. T cells, B-cell-depleted T cells, or PBMCs supplied cDNA or gDNA.

As processed by the authors: Reference gene primer amplification in the assay estimated nucleated cell counts. The assay was immunoSEQ multiplex PCR, and TCRdb's table has in-frame clones only and misses some. The V and J calls and clone size were taken over from that table, and D and trimming were inferred from the DNA. The data hold more than 90,000 clones, with about 70% observed a single time. The length of the CDR3 is 12 residues. Trimming took 3 bases from V and 6 from J, leaving 5 bases between them. The V gene's germline CDR1 is MNHEY and CDR2 SMNVEV (reference sequence). The TCR comes from a woman aged 55-70 years in a cohort sampled during active or convalescent COVID-19. The chain recombines TRBV27 with TRBJ2-2; D is unclear. The sample consisted of peripheral blood. The CDR3 DNA sequence: TGTGCCAGCAGTTTCCCAGCCGGGGAGCTGTTTTTT. Its protein product is CASSFPAGELFF.